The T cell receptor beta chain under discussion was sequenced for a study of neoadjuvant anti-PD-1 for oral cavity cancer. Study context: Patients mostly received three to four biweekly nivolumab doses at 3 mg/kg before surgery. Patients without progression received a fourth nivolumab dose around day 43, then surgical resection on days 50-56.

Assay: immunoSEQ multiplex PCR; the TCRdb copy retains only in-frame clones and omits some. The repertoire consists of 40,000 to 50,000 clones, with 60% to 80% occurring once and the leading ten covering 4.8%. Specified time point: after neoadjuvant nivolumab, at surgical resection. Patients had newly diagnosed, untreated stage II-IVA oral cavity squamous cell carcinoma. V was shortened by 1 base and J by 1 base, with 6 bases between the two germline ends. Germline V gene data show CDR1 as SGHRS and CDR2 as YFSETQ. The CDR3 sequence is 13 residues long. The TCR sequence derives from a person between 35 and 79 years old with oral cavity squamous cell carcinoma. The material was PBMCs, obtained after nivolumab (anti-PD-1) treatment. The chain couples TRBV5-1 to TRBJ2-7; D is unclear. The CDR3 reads CASSLSRSYEQYF. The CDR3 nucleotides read TGCGCCAGCAGCTTGTCCAGGTCCTACGAGCAGTACTTC.